These T cell receptor beta chains were read from a single sample in a study of cytomegalovirus exposure and HLA in healthy donors. The assay was immunoSEQ multiplex PCR, and TCRdb's table has in-frame clones only and misses some. The sample records 150,000 or so clones, approximately 80% being singletons. The specimen sequenced was PBMCs. The receptors stem from a man between 50 and 59 years old in good health and CMV-seropositive. The CDR3 runs from the conserved cysteine through the conserved F or W. Fields, in order: J gene, V gene, CDR3 protein.

j_call: TRBJ2-7
v_call: TRBV5-4
cdr3_aa: CASSLSAGSSYEQYF

j_call: TRBJ2-7
v_call: TRBV28
cdr3_aa: CASRPGDIAYEQYF

j_call: TRBJ2-5
v_call: TRBV4-1
cdr3_aa: CASSQELAGGLETQYF

j_call: TRBJ1-2
v_call: TRBV4-3
cdr3_aa: CASSQDWDRGNYGYTF

j_call: TRBJ1-4
v_call: TRBV19
cdr3_aa: CASRPPGEKLFF

j_call: TRBJ1-3
v_call: TRBV6-5
cdr3_aa: CVSSYSGTDGNTIYF

j_call: TRBJ1-2
v_call: TRBV6-5
cdr3_aa: CASAILANYGYTF

j_call: TRBJ2-4
v_call: TRBV19
cdr3_aa: CASKCRCGTGGRKAKNIQYF

j_call: TRBJ1-4
v_call: TRBV27
cdr3_aa: CASSPDRYINEKLFF

j_call: TRBJ2-7
v_call: TRBV5-6
cdr3_aa: CASSLDGAVGTELLF

j_call: TRBJ1-4
v_call: TRBV7-2
cdr3_aa: CASSPDRMILTNEKLFF

j_call: TRBJ2-2
v_call: TRBV5-4
cdr3_aa: CASSLGGSNTGELFF

j_call: TRBJ2-5
v_call: TRBV19
cdr3_aa: CASSRTGEETQYF

j_call: TRBJ1-6
v_call: TRBV4-3
cdr3_aa: CASSQEVSDRGCGGLHNSPLHF

j_call: TRBJ1-1
v_call: TRBV5-5
cdr3_aa: CASSLVGGNTEAFF

j_call: TRBJ2-3
v_call: TRBV6-5
cdr3_aa: CASSSTGAFTDTQYF

j_call: TRBJ2-3
v_call: TRBV29-1
cdr3_aa: CSVARQGRTDTQYF

j_call: TRBJ1-1
v_call: TRBV6-5
cdr3_aa: CASSTTGTEAFF

j_call: TRBJ1-6
v_call: TRBV5-1
cdr3_aa: CASSFDQGNSPLHF

j_call: TRBJ1-6
v_call: TRBV4-3
cdr3_aa: CASSQTGGTSPLHF

j_call: TRBJ1-5
v_call: TRBV2
cdr3_aa: CASKTGRNQPQHF

j_call: TRBJ1-1
v_call: TRBV2
cdr3_aa: CASSAVWSGTEAFF

j_call: TRBJ1-2
v_call: TRBV5-4
cdr3_aa: CASSTWGQGILDGYTF

j_call: TRBJ2-7
v_call: TRBV28
cdr3_aa: CASSRTGSYEQYF

j_call: TRBJ2-7
v_call: TRBV19
cdr3_aa: CASSISPPGAYEQYF

j_call: TRBJ1-2
v_call: TRBV15
cdr3_aa: CATSRDRGPSGYTF

j_call: TRBJ2-1
v_call: TRBV7-7
cdr3_aa: CASSLVAGGHNEQFF

j_call: TRBJ2-7
v_call: TRBV11-3
cdr3_aa: CASSEGTGYSYEQYF

j_call: TRBJ2-3
v_call: TRBV12-5
cdr3_aa: CASGTGRTDTQYF

j_call: TRBJ2-2
v_call: TRBV6-1
cdr3_aa: CASSAIRREGWTGELFF

j_call: TRBJ1-2
v_call: TRBV25-1
cdr3_aa: CASSESGRTLGYTF

j_call: TRBJ2-1
v_call: TRBV10-1
cdr3_aa: CASSEALAGKNEQFF

j_call: TRBJ2-7
v_call: TRBV11-2
cdr3_aa: CASSSRDRAYEQYF

j_call: TRBJ1-6
v_call: TRBV27
cdr3_aa: CASSSRTGGSSPLHF

j_call: TRBJ1-1
v_call: TRBV5-6
cdr3_aa: CASSYPRGRMDTEAFF

j_call: TRBJ2-2
v_call: TRBV6-5
cdr3_aa: CASSYLRAIAGELFF

j_call: TRBJ1-4
v_call: TRBV18
cdr3_aa: CASSPPRGNEKLFF

j_call: TRBJ2-5
v_call: TRBV7-2
cdr3_aa: CASSLAAAGGVETQYF

j_call: TRBJ2-3
v_call: TRBV5-1
cdr3_aa: CASSLERGGYTDTQYF

j_call: TRBJ2-1
v_call: TRBV4-3
cdr3_aa: CASSQERLRGEQFF

j_call: TRBJ1-3
v_call: TRBV4-1
cdr3_aa: CASSQVARINTIYF

j_call: TRBJ2-7
v_call: TRBV18
cdr3_aa: CASSPRDEQYF

j_call: TRBJ2-2
v_call: TRBV4-3
cdr3_aa: CASSQDIGATNTGELFF

j_call: TRBJ1-2
v_call: TRBV30
cdr3_aa: CAWNWAGQGGYTF

j_call: TRBJ1-5
v_call: TRBV19
cdr3_aa: CASRVSRGGPQHF

j_call: TRBJ2-3
v_call: TRBV5-4
cdr3_aa: CASSLLGADTQYF

j_call: TRBJ2-7
v_call: TRBV29-1
cdr3_aa: CSIGTGAGEQYF

j_call: TRBJ2-3
v_call: TRBV6-1
cdr3_aa: CASSEQGTDTQYF

j_call: TRBJ1-1
v_call: TRBV28
cdr3_aa: CASSLDRGIRTEAFF

j_call: TRBJ2-4
v_call: TRBV18
cdr3_aa: CASSGTSGGFSKNIQYF

j_call: TRBJ2-3
v_call: TRBV6-1
cdr3_aa: CASSVRSGGDTQYF

j_call: TRBJ1-4
v_call: TRBV7-6
cdr3_aa: CASSLERVGATNEKLFF

j_call: TRBJ1-6
v_call: TRBV5-1
cdr3_aa: CASSLALGTGNNSPLHF

j_call: TRBJ1-5
v_call: TRBV1
cdr3_aa: CTSSQYKGDGNQPQHF

j_call: TRBJ2-5
v_call: TRBV9
cdr3_aa: CASRRGNLETQYF

j_call: TRBJ2-4
v_call: TRBV9
cdr3_aa: CASSVDPSGKNIQYF

j_call: TRBJ1-5
v_call: TRBV12-5
cdr3_aa: CASVRQCNQPQHF

j_call: TRBJ1-1
v_call: TRBV15
cdr3_aa: CATSREARGMNTEAFF

j_call: TRBJ1-3
v_call: TRBV30
cdr3_aa: CAWSVRLLSGNTIYF